The clone carrying this T cell receptor beta chain was seen only a few times. It is unclear where the CDR3 begins or ends on the DNA, so no DNA is shown, and the CDR3 is as TCRdb lists it. Using immunoSEQ multiplex PCR, the repertoire was profiled, and TCRdb retains in-frame clones only, with some absent. The top ten clones hold around 12% of a sample with tens of thousands of clones, 70% to 80% of them seen once. This sample is part of a study of blood T cell repertoires in COVID-19. CDR1 is SNHLY, CDR2 FYNNEI, per germline. A total of 11 residues make up the CDR3, ends included. The rearrangement joins TRBV2 to TRBJ1-3; the D call of TRBD1 is as the table states it, not checked on the DNA. The sequence came from a human donor in a cohort sampled during active COVID-19. What was sequenced was peripheral blood. The CDR3: CASTVGQGTYF.